This passage covers 29 T cell receptor beta chains from one sample sequenced in a study of cytomegalovirus exposure and HLA in healthy donors (TCRdb year 2017). Library creation used the immunoSEQ multiplex PCR assay. A mixture of 60 forward primers for TCR Vbeta segments and 13 reverse primers for TCR Jbeta segments was used in the multiplex PCR. TCRdb carries this immuneACCESS record with in-frame sequences only. Its versions omit some clonotypes, under half of them owing to an unresolved V gene in the studies checked, with the rest unexplained. The sample table holds approximately 150,000 clones, of which roughly 80% were seen once. The ten largest clones add up to more than 3% of the sample. Input material: PBMCs. These receptors were obtained from a male donor in good health and CMV-seronegative.

J is TRBJ2-7 and V is TRBV7-9, with TRBD2 matching 9 bases. Trimming removed 2 bases from V and 5 bases from J; junction bases left unmatched: 10. CDR3 length: 16 residues. CDR1 is SEHNR and CDR2 is FQNEAQ in the germline V gene (reference sequence). CDR3 nucleotide sequence: TGTGCCAGCAGCTTATTGGGCCCAGCGGGGGGCCACGAGCAGTACTTC. Translated: CASSLLGPAGGHEQYF. Full variable domain (remainder filled in from reference TRBV7-9 and TRBJ2-7): DTGVSQNPRHKITKRGQNVTFRCDPISEHNRLYWYRQTLGQGPEFLTYFQNEAQLEKSRLLSDRFSAERPKGSFSTLEIQRTEQGDSAMYLCASSLLGPAGGHEQYFGPGTRLTVT.

This chain connects TRBV9 to TRBJ1-4, with 9 nucleotides matching TRBD1. The CDR3 is made up of 18 amino acids. In germline, CDR1 is SGDLS, CDR2 YYNGEE. V trimming: 4 bases; J trimming: 4 bases; junction bases outside the gene matches: 14. The CDR3 sequence is CASSMGQGLSGGNEKLFF. The CDR3 DNA sequence: TGTGCCAGCAGCATGGGACAGGGATTGAGTGGGGGTAATGAAAAACTGTTTTTT.

Only one count was recorded for this clone. The chain uses TRBV28 and TRBJ1-2; TRBD1 aligns across 7 bases. The CDR3 is made up of 15 amino acids. Per germline, CDR1 MDHEN and CDR2 SYDVKM. V dropped 6 bases and J dropped 6; count of bases not matched to a gene: 13. The DNA of the CDR3 is TGTGCCAGCAGCCTCCAACAGGGGTTCAAGGATGGCTACACCTTC. Its translation is CASSLQQGFKDGYTF.

V is TRBV27 and J is TRBJ1-4, with no clear D. The CDR3 runs to 15 residues. With 2 bases removed from V and 3 bases from J, the gap between germline ends came to 10 bases. The germline CDR1 and CDR2 sequences are MNHEY and SMNVEV (reference sequence). The CDR3 here is CASSLEGAPNEKLFF. The CDR3 coding sequence is TGTGCCAGCAGTTTAGAGGGAGCTCCTAATGAAAAACTGTTTTTT.

The chain is built from TRBV25-1 and TRBJ2-1; 7 bases map to TRBD2. Trimming at V came to 4 bases and at J to 2 bases, leaving 11 bases not matched to a gene. In germline, CDR1 is MGHDK, CDR2 SYGVNS. The CDR3 length is 17 residues. CDR3 amino acids: CASSARSSGPTYNEQFF. In DNA form, the CDR3 reads TGTGCCAGCAGTGCCCGTTCTAGCGGACCCACCTACAATGAGCAGTTCTTC.

V usage is TRBV18 and J usage is TRBJ1-5; D may be TRBD1 (5 bases). This CDR3 contains 14 residues. Germline assignment: CDR1 KGHSH and CDR2 LQKENI. V was cut by 5 bases and J by 1 base, with 9 bases left in between. The CDR3: CASSTDSSNQPQHF. For the CDR3, the DNA is TGTGCCAGCTCAACCGACAGCAGCAATCAGCCCCAGCATTTT.

This chain connects TRBV7-3 to TRBJ2-7; 7 bases match TRBD1. After removal of 5 bases from V and 5 bases from J, the junction contained 9 bases not matched to a gene. Per the germline V gene, CDR1 is SGHTA and CDR2 is FQGTGA. The CDR3 consists of 14 residues. CDR3: CASSPRQGTHEQYF. The CDR3 DNA sequence: TGTGCCAGCAGCCCCCGACAGGGTACCCACGAGCAGTACTTC.

For the CDR3, the DNA is TGCAGCGTTGCGGGATTACTTGGCACTGAAGCTTTCTTT. Protein: CSVAGLLGTEAFF. The chain has TRBV29-1 and TRBJ1-1, with D uncertain. Trimming removed 4 bases from V and 4 bases from J, with 13 bases in between. Germline V CDR1 and CDR2: SQVTM, ANQGSEA. The CDR3 runs 13 residues.

The gene calls are TRBV27 and TRBJ1-1; D gene ambiguous. CDR1 and CDR2 from the germline V gene are MNHEY and SMNVEV (reference sequence). V was pared by 7 bases and J by 1 base, with 10 bases between. The CDR3 is 13 amino acids. The CDR3 region has the DNA TGTGCCAGCATAGGTCCAGGGAACACTGAAGCTTTCTTT. It codes for CASIGPGNTEAFF.

This clone appeared a few times. The V gene is TRBV5-4, the J gene TRBJ2-3; D ambiguous. CDR3 length equals 15 residues. V lost 0 bases to trimming and J lost 4 bases, with 12 bases between them. CDR1 is SGHNT and CDR2 is YYREEE in the germline V gene (reference sequence). The CDR3, as DNA: TGTGCCAGCAGCTTGGAGGCGGTAGCCGCAGATACGCAGTATTTT. It encodes CASSLEAVAADTQYF.

The rearrangement links TRBV15 to TRBJ1-5; TRBD1 is a possible D gene (5 bases). The CDR3 extends over 13 amino acids. V was pared by 1 base and J by 7 bases, with 8 bases between. Germline-derived CDR1 and CDR2 are LNHNV and YYDKDF (reference sequence). CDR3 nucleotides: TGTGCCACCAGCAGAGGCGGGGGGCAGCCCCAGCATTTT. This encodes CATSRGGGQPQHF. Supplemented by reference TRBV15 and TRBJ1-5, the full variable domain reads DAMVIQNPRYQVTQFGKPVTLSCSQTLNHNVMYWYQQKSSQAPKLLFHYYDKDFNNEADTPDNFQSRRPNTSFCFLDIRSPGLGDTAMYLCATSRGGGQPQHFGDGTRLSIL.

Note on this clone: A read error may account for a junction end that differs from germline. The chain couples TRBV11-3 to TRBJ2-1; 9 bases are shared with TRBD1. The CDR3 consists of 15 residues. The germline gives CDR1 SGHNT, CDR2 YENEEA. CDR3 in DNA: TGTGCCGGCAGCCTGGACAGGGGCTCCTACAATGAGCAGTTCTTC. Translated, it gives CAGSLDRGSYNEQFF.

The chain links TRBV27 to TRBJ2-7; no reliable D call. The ends were cut back, 3 bases at V and 6 bases at J, with 9 bases in the middle. Germline CDR1 reads MNHEY; CDR2 reads SMNVEV (reference sequence). CDR3 length equals 12 residues. CDR3 region: CASSFSPSEQYF. In DNA form, the CDR3 reads TGTGCCAGCAGTTTTTCACCCAGCGAGCAGTACTTC.

The chain recombines TRBV19 with TRBJ2-5, with TRBD2 identical over 8 bases. CDR3 length: 13 amino acids. From germline, CDR1 is LNHDA and CDR2 SQIVND (reference sequence). V was pared by 5 bases and J by 5 bases, with 4 bases of the junction left unmatched. CDR3 nucleotides: TGTGCCAGTAGTGATAGCGGGGAGGAGACCCAGTACTTC. This codes for CASSDSGEETQYF.

The chain employs TRBV30 and TRBJ1-3; the D gene is possibly TRBD1 (6 bases). This CDR3 has 14 residues. Per germline, CDR1 GTSNPN and CDR2 SVGIG (reference sequence). V lost 3 bases to trimming and J lost 2 bases, with 11 bases between them. This CDR3 reads CAWSRTATGNTIYF. DNA of the CDR3: TGTGCCTGGAGCAGGACAGCCACTGGAAACACCATATATTTT.

This clone was observed a handful of times. The chain combines TRBV28 with TRBJ1-3, with 8 positions matching TRBD1. CDR1 MDHEN and CDR2 SYDVKM come from the germline V gene. This CDR3 region has 15 residues. V lost 4 bases to trimming and J lost 5 bases; unmatched junction nucleotides: 7. CDR3 protein: CASSSTGGPRNTIYF. CDR3 nucleotide sequence: TGTGCCAGCAGTTCAACAGGGGGACCGCGAAACACCATATATTTT.

The chain uses TRBV9 and TRBJ1-1; 11 nucleotides match TRBD1. The CDR3 is 13 amino acids. Germline-derived CDR1 and CDR2 are SGDLS and YYNGEE. Germline trimming cut 7 bases from V and 4 bases from J; bases unmatched to any gene: 3. The CDR3 region is CASGQGAGTEAFF. In nucleotides, the CDR3 is TGTGCCAGCGGACAGGGGGCTGGCACTGAAGCTTTCTTT.

The genes are TRBV4-1 and TRBJ2-7; TRBD2 matches 11 bases. CDR1 and CDR2 from the germline V gene are MGHRA and YSYEKL. The CDR3 runs to 17 residues. V was pared by 0 bases and J by 0 bases, with 4 bases of the junction left unmatched. The CDR3 region is CASSQDRGLAASYEQYF. As DNA, the CDR3 is TGCGCCAGCAGCCAAGATAGGGGACTAGCGGCCTCCTACGAGCAGTACTTC.

This chain joins TRBV2 and TRBJ1-6, with 7 bases matching TRBD1. V lost 6 bases to trimming and J lost 6 bases; unmatched junction nucleotides: 11. Germline CDR1 reads SNHLY; CDR2 reads FYNNEI. The CDR3 totals 16 residues. The CDR3 DNA is TGTGCCAGCAGGCCCGGGACAGCAAAGACTAATTCACCCCTCCACTTT. It codes for CASRPGTAKTNSPLHF.

This clone was counted between two and nine times. The rearrangement uses TRBV25-1 and TRBJ1-4; D remains unclear. V was pared by 2 bases and J by 8 bases, with 15 bases between. Germline CDR1 reads MGHDK; CDR2 reads SYGVNS. The length of the CDR3 is 15 residues. In nucleotides, the CDR3 is TGTGCCAGCAGTGAAATTGGAACGGCGGGGGAAAAACTGTTTTTT. It translates to CASSEIGTAGEKLFF. Filled out from reference TRBV25-1 and TRBJ1-4, the complete variable domain reads EADIYQTPRYLVIGTGKKITLECSQTMGHDKMYWYQQDPGMELHLIHYSYGVNSTEKGDLSSESTVSRIRTEHFPLTLESARPSHTSQYLCASSEIGTAGEKLFFGSGTQLSVL.

The chain carries TRBV6-1 and TRBJ2-7, with 7 bases that match TRBD2. The ends lost 7 bases at V and 0 bases at J; junction bases unmatched: 9. Looked up from germline, CDR1 is MNHNS and CDR2 is SASEGT. The CDR3 sequence is 15 residues long. The CDR3 here is CASTIAGLRSYEQYF. CDR3 in DNA: TGTGCCAGCACCATAGCGGGCCTGCGCTCCTACGAGCAGTACTTC.

The chain links TRBV9 to TRBJ2-2; D is possibly TRBD2 (5 bases). This CDR3 spans 15 amino acids. Germline-derived CDR1 and CDR2 are SGDLS and YYNGEE. V gave up 0 bases and J gave up 6 bases, with 12 bases separating them. CDR3: CASSVAPGYPGELFF. CDR3 bases: TGTGCCAGCAGCGTAGCTCCGGGATACCCCGGGGAGCTGTTTTTT.

Here the CDR3 DNA reads TGTGCCACCAGCAGAGGAGGGACAGGGGGCAATCAGCCCCAGCATTTT. Protein product: CATSRGGTGGNQPQHF. This rearrangement joins TRBV15 to TRBJ1-5; 10 bases align to TRBD1. Trimming removed 1 base from V and 2 bases from J; junction bases left unmatched: 2. The germline V gene has CDR1 LNHNV and CDR2 YYDKDF (reference sequence). CDR3 length equals 16 residues.

The chain carries TRBV7-9 and TRBJ2-7, with 11 bases identical to TRBD2. The CDR3 has 13 residues. Germline lookup yields CDR1 SEHNR and CDR2 FQNEAQ (reference sequence). With V trimmed by 1 base and J by 9 bases, 2 bases remained unmatched. The CDR3 sequence is CASSLGGTSGQYF. CDR3 coding DNA: TGTGCCAGCAGCTTAGGGGGGACTAGCGGGCAGTACTTC.

The V gene is TRBV28, the J gene TRBJ2-5; 12 bases line up with TRBD1. Germline V gene data show CDR1 as MDHEN and CDR2 as SYDVKM. CDR3 length: 19 residues. The ends lost 3 bases at V and 4 bases at J; junction bases unmatched: 15. The CDR3 spells CASSFLSGTGGIVRETQYF. The CDR3 DNA sequence: TGTGCCAGCAGTTTTCTTTCCGGGACAGGGGGCATTGTTCGAGAGACCCAGTACTTC.

The chain recombines TRBV9 with TRBJ1-2; TRBD1 is a possible D gene (6 bases). The CDR3 totals 16 residues. Germline CDR1 is SGDLS and CDR2 is YYNGEE. V lost 4 bases and J lost 4, with 20 bases in between. CDR3 nucleotides: TGTGCCAGCAGCACCAACCCGCAGGGGCAGGGCTATGGCTACACCTTC. Its protein product is CASSTNPQGQGYGYTF. The full variable domain, in which reference TRBV9 and TRBJ1-2 provide the parts outside the CDR3, is DSGVTQTPKHLITATGQRVTLRCSPRSGDLSVYWYQQSLDQGLQFLIQYYNGEERAKGNILERFSAQQFPDLHSELNLSSLELGDSALYFCASSTNPQGQGYGYTFGSGTRLTVV.

This chain joins TRBV6-5 and TRBJ2-7; 9 bases are shared with TRBD1. The V gene's germline CDR1 is MNHEY and CDR2 SVGAGI. The CDR3 totals 13 residues. After removal of 8 bases from V and 4 bases from J, the junction contained 6 bases not matched to a gene. In nucleotides, the CDR3 is TGTGCCAGCTACAGGGGGCAAGGATACGAGCAGTACTTC. Its translation is CASYRGQGYEQYF.

The rearrangement uses TRBV2 and TRBJ2-1; 15 bases are shared with TRBD2. V lost 4 bases to trimming and J lost 12 bases; unmatched junction nucleotides: 19. The CDR3 sequence is 19 residues long. Germline V lookup: CDR1 SNHLY, CDR2 FYNNEI. The CDR3 bases are TGTGCCAGCAGTGCGCTGACAGACATGGGACTAGCGGGGGGTCAAGGGCAGTTCTTC. It translates to CASSALTDMGLAGGQGQFF. Based on the CDR3 plus reference TRBV2 and TRBJ2-1, the full variable domain is EPEVTQTPSHQVTQMGQEVILRCVPISNHLYFYWYRQILGQKVEFLVSFYNNEISEKSEIFDDQFSVERPDGSNFTLKIRSTKLEDSAMYFCASSALTDMGLAGGQGQFFGPGTRLTVL.

The chain has TRBV2 and TRBJ1-2; 7 nucleotides line up with TRBD1. V trimming: 6 bases; J trimming: 8 bases; junction bases outside the gene matches: 9. Looked up from germline, CDR1 is SNHLY and CDR2 is FYNNEI. The CDR3 extends over 13 amino acids. CDR3 in DNA: TGTGCCAGCAGAGACGGACAAGGGGGCGGCTACACCTTC. It encodes CASRDGQGGGYTF.